The present T cell receptor beta chain was sequenced within a study of identical twins. The sample holds many counts of this clonotype. What it recognizes is unknown. MiXCR was run by TCRdb on the 5' RACE reads, yielding one entry per CDR3 protein. The table includes under 300,000 distinct CDR3 sequences, about 14% detected once. Regarding the study as a whole: Beta out-of-frame sequences displayed a weaker excess of sharing between twins. Out-of-frame alpha sequences common to twins exhibited a surplus of low generation probability.

The CDR3 extends over 13 amino acids. Germline V gene lookup returns CDR1 SGHRS and CDR2 YFSETQ. Deletions cut 2 bases from V and 7 bases from J, with 13 bases between. Sample: memory (CD45RO+) T cells sorted from blood. The rearrangement links TRBV5-1 to TRBJ2-7, with D perhaps matching TRBD1 or TRBD2 (6 bases each). This TCR derives from a woman between 18 and 29 years old in good health. As DNA, the CDR3 is TGCGCCAGCAGCTTCGGGGGCGGGGAGGAGCAGTACTTC. Protein product: CASSFGGGEEQYF. Together with reference TRBV5-1 and TRBJ2-7, the CDR3 gives the full variable domain: KAGVTQTPRYLIKTRGQQVTLSCSPISGHRSVSWYQQTPGQGLQFLFEYFSETQRNKGNFPGRFSGRQFSNSRSEMNVSTLELGDSALYLCASSFGGGEEQYFGPGTRLTVT.